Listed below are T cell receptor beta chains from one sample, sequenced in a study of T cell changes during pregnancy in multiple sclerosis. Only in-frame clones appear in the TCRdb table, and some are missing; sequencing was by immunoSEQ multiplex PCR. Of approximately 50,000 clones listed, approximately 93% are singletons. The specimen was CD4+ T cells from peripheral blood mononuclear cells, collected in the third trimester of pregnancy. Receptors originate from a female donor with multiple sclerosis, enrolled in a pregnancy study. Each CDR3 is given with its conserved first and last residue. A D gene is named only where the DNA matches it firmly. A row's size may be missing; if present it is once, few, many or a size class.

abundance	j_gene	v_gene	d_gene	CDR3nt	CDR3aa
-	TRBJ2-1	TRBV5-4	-	TGTGCCAGCAGCCAAACTAGCATAAGCTCCTACAATGAGCAGTTCTTC	CASSQTSISSYNEQFF
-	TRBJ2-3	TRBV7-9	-	TGTGCCAGCAGCTCCGGACTCAGCACAGATACGCAGTATTTT	CASSSGLSTDTQYF
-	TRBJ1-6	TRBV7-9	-	TGTGCCAGCAGACTCCGGGAGGTTTCACCCCTCCACTTT	CASRLREVSPLHF
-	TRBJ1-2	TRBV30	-	TGTGCCTGGAGTGTACGGGGGGGGGTACATGGCTACACCTTC	CAWSVRGGVHGYTF
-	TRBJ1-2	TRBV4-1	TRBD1	TGCGCCAGCAGCCTTCCGGACAGGGAGAGCTATGGCTACACCTTC	CASSLPDRESYGYTF
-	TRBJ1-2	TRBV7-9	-	TGTGCCAGCAGCCGACAGGTCCCCTTCTATGGCTACACCTTC	CASSRQVPFYGYTF
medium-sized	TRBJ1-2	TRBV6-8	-	TGTGCCAGCAGTCTTGGCAAGACAGACTATGGCTACACCTTC	CASSLGKTDYGYTF
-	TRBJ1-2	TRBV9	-	TGTGCCAGCAGCGTAGAAGGAACAGCCTATGGCTACACCTTC	CASSVEGTAYGYTF
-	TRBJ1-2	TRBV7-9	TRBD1	TGTGCCAGCAGCTTCAACCTCGACAGGGGCGGCTACACCTTC	CASSFNLDRGGYTF
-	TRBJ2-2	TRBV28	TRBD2	TGTGCCAGCAATTATAACGGGAGGGGAAACACCGGGGAGCTGTTTTTT	CASNYNGRGNTGELFF
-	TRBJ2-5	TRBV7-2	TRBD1	TGTGCCAGCAGCTCCCGAGGGACAGGCCAAGAGACCCAGTACTTC	CASSSRGTGQETQYF
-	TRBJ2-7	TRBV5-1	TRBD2	TGCGCCAGCGGAAACCCCGGGGGGACCTCCTACGAGCAGTACTTC	CASGNPGGTSYEQYF
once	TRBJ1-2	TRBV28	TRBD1	TGTGCCAGCAGGGGACAGGGGGCGGGTCGGTATGGCTACACCTTC	CASRGQGAGRYGYTF
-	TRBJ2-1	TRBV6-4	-	TGTGCCAGCAGTGACGAAGCGGACTCCATCCCAAGAGAGCAGTTCTTC	CASSDEADSIPREQFF
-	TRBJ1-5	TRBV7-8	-	TGTGCCAGCAGTCGTACCGGGGGAAGCAATCAGCCCCAGCATTTT	CASSRTGGSNQPQHF
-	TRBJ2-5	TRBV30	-	TGTGCCTGGAGCAGGAACCAAAAAGAGACCCAGTACTTC	CAWSRNQKETQYF
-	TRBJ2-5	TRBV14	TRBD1	TGTGCCAGCGGGAGTACAGGGGGTTCCCAAGAGACCCAGTACTTC	CASGSTGGSQETQYF
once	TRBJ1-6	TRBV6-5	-	TGTGCCAGCAATTCGCAGGGGATGTATAATTCACCCCTCCACTTT	CASNSQGMYNSPLHF
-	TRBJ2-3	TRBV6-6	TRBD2	TGTGCCAGCACCTTAGCGGGATACACAGATACGCAGTATTTT	CASTLAGYTDTQYF
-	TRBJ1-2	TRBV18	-	TGTGCCAGCTCACTCATCCAGGAGGTAGCCTATGGCTACACCTTC	CASSLIQEVAYGYTF
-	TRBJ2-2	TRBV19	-	TGTGCCAGTAGCCTATGGGCCTCCAACCCTACATGGGCCGGGGAGCTGTTTTTT	CASSLWASNPTWAGELFF
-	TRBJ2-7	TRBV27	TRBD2	TGTGCCAGCAGTTCCAAACCGAAGACTAGCGGGAACTCCTACGAGCAGTACTTC	CASSSKPKTSGNSYEQYF
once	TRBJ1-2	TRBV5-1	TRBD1	TGCGCCAGCTCACAGGGGTCCAACTATGGCTACACCTTC	CASSQGSNYGYTF
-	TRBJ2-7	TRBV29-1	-	TGCAGCGCCCGGACAACTCTTATCTCCTACGAGCAGTACTTC	CSARTTLISYEQYF
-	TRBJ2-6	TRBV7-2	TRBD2	TGTGCCAGCAGCTTAGTGGCTAGCGGGAGCTCTGGGGCCAACGTCCTGACTTTC	CASSLVASGSSGANVLTF
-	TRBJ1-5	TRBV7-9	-	TGTGCCAGCAGCTTAGCGGGCACCCCCAATCAGCCCCAGCATTTT	CASSLAGTPNQPQHF